This TCR beta chain was documented in a study of blood T cell repertoires in COVID-19. Study summary: T cells, B-cell-depleted T cells, or PBMCs provided the cDNA or gDNA that served as material.

Per germline, CDR1 SQVTM and CDR2 ANQGSEA. The CDR3 extends over 14 amino acids. V gave up 6 bases and J gave up 5 bases, with 19 bases separating them. The data were produced by immunoSEQ multiplex PCR, yet TCRdb's version contains in-frame clones alone and is incomplete. The sample holds fewer than 50,000 clones, around three quarters seen once. The rearrangement uses TRBV29-1 and TRBJ1-2; no reliable D call. The receptor was isolated from an elderly man with active or convalescent COVID-19. Sequences were obtained from peripheral blood. The CDR3 region is CSVEAVGGSYGYTF. As DNA, the CDR3 is TGCAGCGTGGAGGCGGTCGGAGGGTCTTATGGCTACACCTTC. The full variable domain, completed using reference TRBV29-1 and TRBJ1-2, is SAVISQKPSRDICQRGTSLTIQCQVDSQVTMMFWYRQQPGQSLTLIATANQGSEATYESGFVIDKFPISRPNLTFSTLTVSNMSPEDSSIYLCSVEAVGGSYGYTFGSGTRLTVV.